Reported below is one T cell receptor beta chain. This clonotype has at least ten counts. It lacks a known antigen. Base-call qualities are not available, and no considerably larger clone is one nucleotide away. The method behind the library was 5' RACE. Sequencing used an Illumina HiSeq 2000. A universal primer binding site was introduced by template switching, and a unique molecular identifier was present in the final cDNA, enabling accurate counting of TCR cDNA molecules. Specific primers in the conserved constant-segment region were used to synthesize first-strand cDNA for the TCR alpha and beta chains. Each cDNA library was double barcoded, with a SMART-Mk sample barcode plus Illumina barcodes, to control for contamination. TruSeq adapter sequences along with Illumina sample barcodes were introduced in two successive PCR steps. The TCR alpha and beta cDNA libraries were sequenced on the Illumina HiSeq platform using custom primers. Per the original workflow: Raw reads were processed with MiGEC to extract unique molecular identifiers, and MiXCR was used to determine CDR3 positions. For each individual, recombination models were inferred using an EM algorithm with the repgenHMM and IGoR tools. The tcR package in R was used for shared clonotype analysis, with sharing normalized by the product of cloneset sizes. Out-of-frame nonproductive sequences were analyzed to study raw recombination free of thymic and clonal selection effects. TCRdb itself trimmed the public reads at Q25 with fastp, ran MiXCR and retained productive beta chains. CDR3 protein duplicates are merged, each entry listing the most common genes and DNA. The V and J calls, along with clone size, are taken from TCRdb and not from the paper's own processing. Across this sample there are fewer than 350,000 distinct CDR3 sequences, with under 9.5% seen only once. The ten largest clones capture about 2.1% of the sample.

The sample belongs to a study of identical twins (dated by TCRdb to between 2015 and 2016). At the level of the whole study: To test whether fetal clonotypes persist, the study used deep sequencing on TCR alpha and beta repertoires from monozygotic twins, unrelated adults of various ages, and cord blood. To rule out contamination, replicate twin experiments were performed at different times with different library preparation protocols. Study-wide findings and limitations: Invariant T cells such as MAIT and iNKT could partly confound zero-insertion analyses, though diverse VJ usage argued against this for most clonotypes. Out-of-frame TCR alpha sequences shared between twins showed an excess of low generation-probability sequences compared with coincidental sharing between unrelated individuals. Out-of-frame TCR alpha sharing in monozygotic twins was systematically underestimated by recombination models, whereas sharing between unrelated individuals was in agreement with the recombination models. Because the same donors could not be followed over many years, conclusions were based on cross-sectional statistical analysis. Fewer insertions were carried by abundant cord blood beta clonotypes, a similar but weaker trend appeared in young adult naive repertoires, and no such trend appeared in memory repertoires. The excess sharing between twins in beta out-of-frame sequences was weaker because fewer shared sequences reduced the signal-to-noise ratio.

The V end loses 5 bases and the J end loses 4 bases, and a stretch of 16 bases separates them. From the germline V gene (reference sequence), CDR1 is SEHNR and CDR2 is FQNEAQ. Reading from cysteine to phenylalanine, the CDR3 counts 15 amino acids. Only the CDR3 portion is preserved as DNA: 45 bases, with reading frame beginning at the first base. Every donor was a healthy Caucasian. The twin cohort consisted of three pairs of female monozygotic twins, all aged 18 to 29 years. Miltenyi CD45RO+ enrichment and human naive T-cell isolation kits were used to isolate memory (CD45RO+) and naive T cells from PBMC. In addition, the sample was reused for a study of yellow fever vaccine responses in identical twins. Taken from the second paper: According to the authors, in identical twins the way T cells responded to vaccination appeared partly convergent and partly personalized. Focusing on identical twins, the study followed the T cell clones that responded to the vaccine, and did so with precision.

The source is a woman aged 18-29 years in good health. Sequences were obtained from memory (CD45RO+) T cells sorted from blood. Reading the label with the study, this specimen's cell subset or site is: CD45RO+ enriched T cells. The V and J segments used are TRBV7-9 and TRBJ2-3, and possibly TRBD2, on 6 matching bases. The DNA is as follows: TGTGCCAGCAGCCCTTCCGGAGCGGGTGCAGATACGCAGTATTTT. Translated, this gives CASSPSGAGADTQYF.